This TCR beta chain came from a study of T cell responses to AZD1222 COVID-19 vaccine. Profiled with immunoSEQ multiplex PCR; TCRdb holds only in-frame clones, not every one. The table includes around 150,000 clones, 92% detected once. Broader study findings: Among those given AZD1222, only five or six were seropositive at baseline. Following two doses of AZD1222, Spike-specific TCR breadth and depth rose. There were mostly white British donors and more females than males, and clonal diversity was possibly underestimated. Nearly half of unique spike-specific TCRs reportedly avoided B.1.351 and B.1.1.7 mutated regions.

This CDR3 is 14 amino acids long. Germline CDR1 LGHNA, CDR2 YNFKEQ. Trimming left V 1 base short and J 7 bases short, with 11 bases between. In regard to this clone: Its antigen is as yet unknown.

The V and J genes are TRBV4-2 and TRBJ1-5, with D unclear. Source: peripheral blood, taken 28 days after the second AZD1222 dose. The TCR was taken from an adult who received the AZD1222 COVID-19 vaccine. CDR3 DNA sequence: TGTGCCAGCAGCCAAGGAAGGGCTGGCCAGCCCCAGCATTTT. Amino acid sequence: CASSQGRAGQPQHF.